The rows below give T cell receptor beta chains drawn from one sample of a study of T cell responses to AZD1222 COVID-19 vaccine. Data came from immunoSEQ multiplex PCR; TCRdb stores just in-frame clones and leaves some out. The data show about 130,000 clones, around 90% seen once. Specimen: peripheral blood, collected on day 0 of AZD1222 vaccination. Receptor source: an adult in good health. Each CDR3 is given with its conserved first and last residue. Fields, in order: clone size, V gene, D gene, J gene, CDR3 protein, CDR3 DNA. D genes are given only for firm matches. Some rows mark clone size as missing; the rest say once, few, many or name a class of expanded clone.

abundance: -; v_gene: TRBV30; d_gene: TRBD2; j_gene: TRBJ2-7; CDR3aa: CATTGLAGVKYEQYF; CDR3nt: TGTGCCACCACCGGACTAGCGGGGGTAAAGTACGAGCAGTACTTC
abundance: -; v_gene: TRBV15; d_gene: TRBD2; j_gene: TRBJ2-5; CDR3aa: CATSRRLAETQYF; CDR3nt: TGTGCCACCAGCCGCCGACTAGCGGAGACCCAGTACTTC
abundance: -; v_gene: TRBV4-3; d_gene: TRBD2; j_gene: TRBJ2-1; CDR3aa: CAPSGATYNEQFF; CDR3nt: TGCGCCCCTAGCGGGGCTACCTACAATGAGCAGTTCTTC
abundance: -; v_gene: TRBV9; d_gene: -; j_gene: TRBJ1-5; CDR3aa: CASSVEEGTGNQPQHF; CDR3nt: TGTGCCAGCAGCGTAGAAGAGGGGACGGGCAATCAGCCCCAGCATTTT
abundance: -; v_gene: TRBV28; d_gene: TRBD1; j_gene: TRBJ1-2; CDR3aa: CASRPTGGLVGTYGYTF; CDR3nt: TGTGCCAGCAGACCGACAGGGGGTTTGGTGGGAACCTATGGCTACACCTTC
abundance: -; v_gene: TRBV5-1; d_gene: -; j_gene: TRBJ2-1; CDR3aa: CASSLEGRGSEQFF; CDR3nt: TGCGCCAGCAGCTTGGAGGGACGGGGAAGTGAGCAGTTCTTC
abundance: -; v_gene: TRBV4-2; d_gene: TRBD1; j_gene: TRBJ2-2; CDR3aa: CASSQDWSGGSYTGELFF; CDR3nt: TGTGCCAGCAGCCAAGATTGGTCAGGGGGATCGTACACCGGGGAGCTGTTTTTT
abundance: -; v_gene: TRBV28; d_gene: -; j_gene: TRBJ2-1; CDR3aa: CASSLPGDEQFF; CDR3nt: TGTGCCAGCTCCCTGCCCGGGGATGAGCAGTTCTTC
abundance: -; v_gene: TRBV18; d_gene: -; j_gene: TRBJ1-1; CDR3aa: CASSLRGWTNEAFF; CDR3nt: TGTGCCAGCTCCCTCCGGGGGTGGACTAATGAAGCTTTCTTT
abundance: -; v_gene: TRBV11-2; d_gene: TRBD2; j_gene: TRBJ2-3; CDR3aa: CASSPGLAASASTDTQYF; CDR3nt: TGTGCCAGCAGCCCGGGACTAGCGGCATCTGCTAGCACAGATACGCAGTATTTT
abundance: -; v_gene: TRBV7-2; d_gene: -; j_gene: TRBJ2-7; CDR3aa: CASSLEPTYEQYF; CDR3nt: TGTGCCAGCAGCTTAGAACCCACCTACGAGCAGTACTTC
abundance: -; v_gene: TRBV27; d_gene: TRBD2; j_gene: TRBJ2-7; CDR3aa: CASSLSASGRYEQYF; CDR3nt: TGTGCCAGCAGTTTATCTGCTAGCGGGAGGTACGAGCAGTACTTC
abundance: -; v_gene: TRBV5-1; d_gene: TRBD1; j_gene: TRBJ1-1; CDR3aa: CASSLGQGKNTEAFF; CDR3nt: TGCGCCAGCAGCCTGGGACAGGGTAAGAACACTGAAGCTTTCTTT
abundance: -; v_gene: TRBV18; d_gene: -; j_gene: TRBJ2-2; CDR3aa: CASSRAGSLGLGELFF; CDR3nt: TGTGCCAGCTCAAGGGCGGGATCCCTCGGGCTCGGGGAGCTGTTTTTT
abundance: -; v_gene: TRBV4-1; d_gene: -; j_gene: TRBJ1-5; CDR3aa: CASSQEAGNNQPQHF; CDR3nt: TGCGCCAGCAGCCAAGAGGCTGGGAACAATCAGCCCCAGCATTTT
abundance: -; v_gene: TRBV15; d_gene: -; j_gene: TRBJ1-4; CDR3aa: CATSRELAGANEKLFF; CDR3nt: TGTGCCACCAGCAGAGAATTGGCAGGGGCTAATGAAAAACTGTTTTTT
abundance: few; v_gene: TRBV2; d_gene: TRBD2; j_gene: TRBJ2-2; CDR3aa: CASTPKGLAATWGELFF; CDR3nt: TGTGCCAGCACCCCGAAGGGGCTAGCGGCAACGTGGGGGGAGCTGTTTTTT
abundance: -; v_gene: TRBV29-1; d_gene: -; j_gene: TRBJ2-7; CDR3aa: CSVRVQGNLGEQYF; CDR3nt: TGCAGCGTTAGGGTACAGGGTAATTTGGGGGAGCAGTACTTC
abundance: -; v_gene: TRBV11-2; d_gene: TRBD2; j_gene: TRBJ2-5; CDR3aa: CASSLLSSGAGTQYF; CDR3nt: TGTGCCAGCAGCTTACTATCTAGCGGGGCGGGGACCCAGTACTTC
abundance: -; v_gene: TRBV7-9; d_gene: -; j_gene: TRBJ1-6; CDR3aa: CASSAGGSPLHF; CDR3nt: TGTGCCAGCAGCGCGGGGGGTTCACCCCTCCACTTT
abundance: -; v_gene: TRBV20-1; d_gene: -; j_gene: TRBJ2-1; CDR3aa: CSASVGRPYEQFF; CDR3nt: TGCAGTGCTAGTGTCGGAAGACCGTATGAGCAGTTCTTC
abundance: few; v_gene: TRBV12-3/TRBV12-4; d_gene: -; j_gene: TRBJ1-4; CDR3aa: CASSLAEKLFF; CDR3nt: TGTGCCAGCAGTTTAGCTGAAAAACTGTTTTTT
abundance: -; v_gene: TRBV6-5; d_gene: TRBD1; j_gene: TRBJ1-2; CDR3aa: CASSYSGTANYGYTF; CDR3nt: TGTGCCAGCAGTTACTCTGGGACAGCTAACTATGGCTACACCTTC
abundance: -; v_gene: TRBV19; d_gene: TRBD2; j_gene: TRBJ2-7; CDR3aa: CASSSLTSGAYEQYF; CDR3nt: TGTGCCAGTAGTTCTTTGACTAGCGGGGCCTACGAGCAGTACTTC
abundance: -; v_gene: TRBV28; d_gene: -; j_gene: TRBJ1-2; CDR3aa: CASSLAHDSGYTF; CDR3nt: TGTGCCAGCAGTTTAGCCCACGATTCTGGCTACACCTTC
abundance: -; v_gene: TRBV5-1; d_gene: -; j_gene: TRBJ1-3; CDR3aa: CASSLGRILNTIYF; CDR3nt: TGCGCCAGCAGCTTGGGGCGGATCTTAAACACCATATATTTT
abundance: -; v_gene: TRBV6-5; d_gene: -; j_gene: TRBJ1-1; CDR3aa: CASVYSNTEAFF; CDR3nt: TGTGCCAGTGTCTACTCGAACACTGAAGCTTTCTTT
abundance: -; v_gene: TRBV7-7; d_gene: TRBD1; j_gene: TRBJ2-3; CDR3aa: CASSSGQESTDTQYF; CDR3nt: TGTGCCAGCAGCTCGGGACAGGAGAGCACAGATACGCAGTATTTT
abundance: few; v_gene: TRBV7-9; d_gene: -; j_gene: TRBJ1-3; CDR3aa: CASSPFKQAGNTIYF; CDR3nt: TGTGCCAGCAGCCCTTTCAAACAGGCTGGAAACACCATATATTTT
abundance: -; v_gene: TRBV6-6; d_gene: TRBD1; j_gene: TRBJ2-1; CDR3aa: CASRYDREFYNEQFF; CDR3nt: TGTGCCAGCAGATACGACAGGGAGTTCTACAATGAGCAGTTCTTC
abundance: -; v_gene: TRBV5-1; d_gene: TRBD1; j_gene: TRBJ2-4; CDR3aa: CASAPGRTGSIQYF; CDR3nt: TGCGCCAGCGCCCCCGGAAGGACAGGGTCTATTCAGTACTTC
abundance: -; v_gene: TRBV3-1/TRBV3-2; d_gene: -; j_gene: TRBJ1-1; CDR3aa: CASSQRSMNTEAFF; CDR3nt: TGTGCCAGCAGCCAACGAAGTATGAACACTGAAGCTTTCTTT
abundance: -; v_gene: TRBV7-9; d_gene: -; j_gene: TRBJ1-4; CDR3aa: CASSLGTSHEKLFF; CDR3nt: TGTGCCAGCAGCTTAGGTACGAGCCATGAAAAACTGTTTTTT
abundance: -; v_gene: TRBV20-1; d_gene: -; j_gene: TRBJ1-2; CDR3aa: CSASRDLSGYTF; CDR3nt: TGCAGTGCTAGTAGGGATCTGTCTGGCTACACCTTC
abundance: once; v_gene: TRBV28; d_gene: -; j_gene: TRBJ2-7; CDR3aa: CASSSSRGRVYEQYF; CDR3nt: TGTGCCAGCAGTTCATCTCGGGGACGTGTCTACGAGCAGTACTTC
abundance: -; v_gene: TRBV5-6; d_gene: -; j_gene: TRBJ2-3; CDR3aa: CASSLGYSTDTQYF; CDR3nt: TGTGCCAGCAGCTTAGGCTACAGCACAGATACGCAGTATTTT
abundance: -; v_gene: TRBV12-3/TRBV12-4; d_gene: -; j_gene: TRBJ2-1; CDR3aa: CASSLYDEQFF; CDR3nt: TGTGCCAGCAGTTTATATGATGAGCAGTTCTTC
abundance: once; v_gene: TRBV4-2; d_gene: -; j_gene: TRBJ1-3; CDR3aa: CASSQDRYSGNTIYF; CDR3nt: TGTGCCAGCAGCCAAGATAGGTACTCTGGAAACACCATATATTTT
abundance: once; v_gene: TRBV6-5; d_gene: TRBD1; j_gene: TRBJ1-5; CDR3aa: CASERTGGRDQPQHF; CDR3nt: TGTGCCAGCGAACGCACAGGGGGAAGGGATCAGCCCCAGCATTTT
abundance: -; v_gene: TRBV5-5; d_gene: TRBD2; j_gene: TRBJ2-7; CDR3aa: CASSSSGATEQYF; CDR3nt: TGTGCCAGCAGCTCCAGCGGGGCTACCGAGCAGTACTTC
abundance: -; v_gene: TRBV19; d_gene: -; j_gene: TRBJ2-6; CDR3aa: CASSSAGAGANVLTF; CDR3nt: TGTGCCAGTAGTAGTGCAGGGGCTGGGGCCAACGTCCTGACTTTC
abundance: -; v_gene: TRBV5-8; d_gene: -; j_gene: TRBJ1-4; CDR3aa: CASARTSGHGNEKLFF; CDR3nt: TGTGCCAGCGCCCGGACCTCGGGACATGGAAATGAAAAACTGTTTTTT
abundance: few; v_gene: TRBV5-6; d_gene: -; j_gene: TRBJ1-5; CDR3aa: CASSLAQINQPQHF; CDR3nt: TGTGCCAGCAGCTTGGCACAGATCAATCAGCCCCAGCATTTT
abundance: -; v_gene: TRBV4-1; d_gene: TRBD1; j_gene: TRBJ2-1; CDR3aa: CASSQDPGTDQVLQFF; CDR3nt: TGCGCCAGCAGCCAAGATCCGGGGACAGATCAAGTCTTGCAGTTCTTC
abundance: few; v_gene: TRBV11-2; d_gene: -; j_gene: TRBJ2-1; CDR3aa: CASSLGAGPHGSYNEQFF; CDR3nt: TGTGCCAGCAGCTTAGGGGCCGGACCTCACGGCTCCTACAATGAGCAGTTCTTC
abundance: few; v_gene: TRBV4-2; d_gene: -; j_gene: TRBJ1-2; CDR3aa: CASSQMDGAYGYTF; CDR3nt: TGTGCCAGCAGCCAAATGGACGGAGCCTATGGCTACACCTTC
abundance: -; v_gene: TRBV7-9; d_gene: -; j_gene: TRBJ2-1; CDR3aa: CASSFGGANEQFF; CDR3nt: TGTGCCAGCAGCTTTGGGGGGGCCAATGAGCAGTTCTTC
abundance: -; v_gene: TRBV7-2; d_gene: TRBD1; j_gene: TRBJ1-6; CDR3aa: CASSYLRDRVYNSPLHF; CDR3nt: TGTGCCAGCAGCTATCTCCGGGACAGGGTTTATAATTCACCCCTCCACTTT
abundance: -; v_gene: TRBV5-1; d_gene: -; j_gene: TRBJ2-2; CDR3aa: CASSLEFRTPTELFF; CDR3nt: TGCGCCAGCAGCTTGGAATTTAGGACACCCACGGAGCTGTTTTTT
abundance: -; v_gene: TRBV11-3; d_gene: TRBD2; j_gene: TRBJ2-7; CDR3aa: CASSLAGGSYEQYF; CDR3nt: TGTGCCAGCAGCTTAGCGGGAGGCTCCTACGAGCAGTACTTC
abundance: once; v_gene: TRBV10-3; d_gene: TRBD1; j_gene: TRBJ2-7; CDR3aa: CAINRGEEYEQYF; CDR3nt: TGTGCCATCAACAGGGGAGAGGAGTACGAGCAGTACTTC
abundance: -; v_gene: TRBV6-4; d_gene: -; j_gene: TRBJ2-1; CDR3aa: CASHGTLYNEQFF; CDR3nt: TGTGCCAGCCATGGGACACTCTACAATGAGCAGTTCTTC
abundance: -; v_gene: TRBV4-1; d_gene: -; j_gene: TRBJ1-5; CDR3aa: CASSQEGPDQPQHF; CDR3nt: TGCGCCAGCAGCCAAGAGGGTCCGGATCAGCCCCAGCATTTT